This record covers a single T cell receptor (beta chain). Which antigen it targets is not known. There are no base qualities to consult, and no much larger clone falls within one base. The library was obtained by multiplex PCR. Sequencing was performed on an Illumina HiSeq 4000. CDR3 regions were amplified by Arm-PCR with iRepertoire HTBI primers to construct TCR beta libraries. Before sequencing, the PCR products went through gel purification. The study's processing was this. Gene usage analysis of CDR3 amino acid clonotypes relied on the 55 to 80 TRBV and about 13 TRBJ segments identified across samples. COPE and FqMerger were used to merge the filtered high-quality paired reads into contigs. BLAST was used to align contigs to IMGT TRBV, TRBD and TRBJ reference genes, and CDR3 was defined according to IMGT. Clonotypes above 0.1% frequency were classified as highly expanded clones. Repertoire diversity was measured by Shannon entropy, and V-J evenness by the Gini coefficient. Public clonotypes were defined as clonotypes shared by more than one individual. TCRdb cleaned the public reads at Q25 with fastp, built clones with MiXCR and kept in-frame beta chains. Under each unique CDR3 protein, matching rows form one entry showing the most common genes and DNA. The V and J calls reflect TCRdb's pipeline rather than the authors' work. The sample profile shows fewer than 450,000 distinct CDR3 sequences; 23% of them were found once. The ten largest clones capture about a quarter of the sample.

The source of the sample is a study of regulatory T cells in long-lasting Graves disease (dated by TCRdb to about 2021). Regarding the research as a whole: To count as having persistent Graves' disease, a patient had to have received antithyroid drug treatment for over 5 years with TSH receptor autoantibodies remaining persistently positive. This study used TCR sequencing and RNA sequencing of peripheral blood to compare persistent Graves' disease patients against newly diagnosed Graves' disease patients. The study took place in China and was registered as a clinical trial. A total of 35 or so samples were covered by TCR sequencing, comprising around 13 persistent and around 20 newly diagnosed Graves' disease patients. On average, persistent Graves' disease patients in the clinical cohort had been on antithyroid drugs for approximately ten years. The full study reports these points: As a limitation, the authors acknowledged that the small sample size may reduce accuracy. Sequencing and analysis were restricted to the TCR beta chain. The study examined only peripheral blood because the primary lesion, thyroid tissue, could not be accessed. Compared with newly diagnosed patients, patients with persistent Graves' disease had lower TCR Shannon entropy and fewer highly expanded clones, which suggests clonal expansion. A larger number of public clonotypes was shared among persistent patients (over 2,500) than among newly diagnosed patients (roughly 930). Preferential use of TRBV28, TRBJ1-2 and TRBJ2-5 was observed in persistent disease, whereas TRBV20-1 and TRBJ2-1 were favored in newly diagnosed disease.

Read against the paper, the sample's time point label means: persistent/refractory GD, antithyroid drugs over 5 years with positive TRAb. For both TCR sequencing and RNA sequencing, RNA was extracted from PBMCs in TRIzol. Graves' disease was diagnosed according to American Thyroid Association guidelines. Recruitment of patients was carried out at an endocrinology department in Xi'an, China. From each patient, nine milliliters of peripheral blood was collected into an EDTA anticoagulant tube. PBMCs were isolated by Ficoll Paque Plus density gradient separation without further T cell sorting. RNA quality was checked with an Agilent 2100 Bioanalyzer and agarose gel, and concentration with a NanoDrop 2000. Relative to germline, V is missing 3 bases and J is missing 6 bases, with 6 bases of the junction outside any gene match. CDR1 and CDR2 (SNHLY, FYNNEI) derive from the germline V gene. There are 15 amino acids in the CDR3, from cysteine to phenylalanine inclusive. Only the CDR3 portion is preserved as DNA: 45 bases, with reading frame beginning at the first base.

The receptor's source is a female donor with Graves disease. Recombination connected TRBV2 to TRBJ1-4; 8 middle bases align to TRBD1. Here the sequenced sample was peripheral blood mononuclear cells (PBMCs), taken when the disease was refractory, from a patient treated with antithyroid drugs. The DNA reads TGTGCCAGCAGTGACGACAGGGGCTATGATGAAAAACTGTTTTTT. The encoded protein is CASSDDRGYDEKLFF.